The 26 T cell receptor beta chains below were found in one sample sequenced in a study of spatial heterogeneity in lung cancer. The time point denotes: sample taken at primary tumor resection. Each CDR3 protein is one row after TCRdb ran MiXCR on the 5' RACE reads. The table shows 9,500 to 10,000 distinct CDR3 sequences, with roughly 6.3% occurring only once. Antigen specificity for these receptors is unknown. Study-level points and caveats: For expanded intratumoral alpha and beta TCRs, counts tracked tumor mutation counts.

Specimen: lung tumor tissue, collected at surgery. The receptor set was obtained from a male donor with early-stage non-small cell lung cancer.

Ten or more counts support this clonotype. V and J are TRBV5-6 and TRBJ2-5, with D maybe TRBD1 (6 bases). Trimming took off 3 bases at V and 5 bases at J, with 14 bases between the two ends. Germline V gives CDR1 SGHDT, CDR2 YYEEEE. The CDR3 has 14 amino acids. The CDR3 region is CASSSPTGSETQYF. DNA of the CDR3: TGTGCCAGCAGCTCACCCACAGGGTCGGAGACCCAGTACTTC.

J is TRBJ1-6 and V is TRBV7-9, with D tentatively TRBD1 (6 bases). V lost 5 bases and J lost 5, with 13 bases in between. This CDR3 contains 15 residues. Germline CDR1 reads SEHNR; CDR2 reads FQNEAQ (reference sequence). The CDR3 protein is CASSELDSNNSPLHF. Here the CDR3 DNA reads TGTGCCAGCAGCGAGTTGGACAGCAATAATTCACCCCTCCACTTT.

In its sample, this clonotype ranks as medium-sized. The chain joins TRBV7-8 to TRBJ2-2; D is undetermined. Germline CDR1 is SGHVS and CDR2 is FQNEAQ. The CDR3 contains 13 residues. Trimming pared 1 base from V and 6 bases from J, leaving 6 bases between. In DNA form, the CDR3 reads TGTGCCAGCAGCTTAGGGGCTGCCGGGGAGCTGTTTTTT. Translated: CASSLGAAGELFF.

This clonotype appeared many times. The chain couples TRBV7-2 to TRBJ1-5; TRBD1 is a possible D gene (6 bases). The germline V gene encodes CDR1 SGHTA and CDR2 FQGNSA. CDR3 length equals 19 residues. Trimming cost V 4 bases and J 0 bases, with 22 bases left between them. The CDR3 here is CASSSTLGAWFYSNQPQHF. The CDR3 DNA is TGTGCCAGCAGCTCAACGCTGGGGGCTTGGTTTTATAGCAATCAGCCCCAGCATTTT. Full variable domain (remainder filled in from reference TRBV7-2 and TRBJ1-5): GAGVSQSPSNKVTEKGKDVELRCDPISGHTALYWYRQSLGQGLEFLIYFQGNSAPDKSGLPSDRFSAERTGGSVSTLTIQRTQQEDSAVYLCASSSTLGAWFYSNQPQHFGDGTRLSIL.

This clonotype is categorized as medium-sized. The rearrangement uses TRBV14 and TRBJ2-1; D gene uncertain. V was clipped by 1 base and J by 4 bases, with 5 bases between them. Germline V CDR1 and CDR2: SGHDN, FVKESK. This CDR3 comprises 13 residues. The CDR3 loop reads CASSQGGYNEQFF. In DNA form, the CDR3 reads TGTGCCAGCAGCCAAGGAGGATACAATGAGCAGTTCTTC.

This clonotype has a count of ten or more. The chain couples TRBV7-9 to TRBJ2-7; the match to TRBD2 covers 11 bases. CDR1 and CDR2 (germline): SEHNR, FQNEAQ (reference sequence). V gave up 7 bases and J gave up 1 base; unmatched junction bases: 6. The CDR3 covers 15 residues. CDR3 in DNA: TGTGCCAGCAACCCCGGGACTAGCGGTTCCTACGAGCAGTACTTC. This sequence encodes CASNPGTSGSYEQYF.

Many counts were recorded for this clonotype. The chain carries TRBV6-1 and TRBJ2-7; TRBD1 is a possible D gene (6 bases). This CDR3 contains 13 residues. Germline loops: CDR1 MNHNS, CDR2 SASEGT. V was clipped by 5 bases and J by 3 bases, with 11 bases between them. In DNA form, the CDR3 reads TGTGCCAGCAGTCGGACAGATGGCTACGAGCAGTACTTC. Translating gives CASSRTDGYEQYF.

This clonotype appeared many times. This chain links TRBV5-1 with TRBJ1-1; 7 bases are shared with TRBD1. Germline CDR1 SGHRS, CDR2 YFSETQ. V shed 2 bases and J 4 bases; nucleotides not matched to a gene: 11. The CDR3 consists of 16 residues. CDR3 nucleotide sequence: TGCGCCAGCAGCTTTACAGGGGTCTCCACGAGCACTGAAGCTTTCTTT. Its translation: CASSFTGVSTSTEAFF.

This clonotype appeared many times. CDR3 sequence reads: CASSSRQGSSPLHF. The CDR3 DNA reads TGCGCCAGCAGCTCGAGACAGGGTAGTTCACCCCTCCACTTT. The genes are TRBV5-1 and TRBJ1-6; 7 bases are a match to TRBD1. In germline, CDR1 is SGHRS, CDR2 YFSETQ. The V gene end was trimmed by 3 bases and the J gene end by 9 bases; junction bases not matched to a gene: 6. This CDR3 contains 14 residues.

This clonotype has at least ten counts. This chain links TRBV7-6 with TRBJ2-1; D may be TRBD2 (6 bases). This CDR3 is built from 16 residues. Trimming shortened V by 5 bases and J by 2 bases, and 16 bases separated the two germline ends. Per the germline V gene, CDR1 is SGHVS and CDR2 is FNYEAQ. Written as DNA, the CDR3 is TGTGCCAGCAGCCGGGGACTGGGGGACCCCTACAATGAGCAGTTCTTC. Its translation: CASSRGLGDPYNEQFF.

This clonotype was counted ten times or more. This chain joins TRBV20-1 and TRBJ2-7; D tentatively reads TRBD1 or TRBD2 (5 bases each). The CDR3 totals 15 residues. Trimming left V 6 bases short and J 0 bases short, with 18 bases between. Germline CDR1 is DFQATT and CDR2 is SNEGSKA (reference sequence). Here the CDR3 DNA reads TGCAGTGCATCCACCCGGACCGGGGCCTCCTACGAGCAGTACTTC. As protein: CSASTRTGASYEQYF.

This clonotype was found many times. The rearrangement uses TRBV6-5 and TRBJ2-7; possible D gene TRBD1, 6 bases. V lost 7 bases to trimming and J lost 4 bases, with 20 bases between them. Germline V gives CDR1 MNHEY, CDR2 SVGAGI. This CDR3 has 15 amino acids. The CDR3 region is CASTPAPGALYEQYF. CDR3 DNA: TGTGCCAGCACCCCGGCTCCAGGGGCGCTTTACGAGCAGTACTTC.

This clonotype occurred many times. This rearrangement joins TRBV20-1 to TRBJ2-1; 8 bases agree with TRBD2. The CDR3 is made up of 13 amino acids. Germline values: CDR1 DFQATT, CDR2 SNEGSKA (reference sequence). V gave up 6 bases and J gave up 6 bases; unmatched junction bases: 7. CDR3 in DNA: TGCAGTGCCCCGACTAGCGTTGGCAATGAGCAGTTCTTC. This translates into CSAPTSVGNEQFF.

This clonotype was detected many times. V usage is TRBV27 and J usage is TRBJ1-1, with D maybe TRBD1 (5 bases). The CDR3 sequence is 16 residues long. V was pared by 3 bases and J by 3 bases, with 17 bases between. Germline CDR1 reads MNHEY; CDR2 reads SMNVEV (reference sequence). CDR3 amino acids: CASSLLWQGGDTEAFF. The CDR3 DNA sequence: TGTGCCAGCAGTTTGCTTTGGCAGGGTGGGGACACTGAAGCTTTCTTT.

By sample fraction, this clonotype is medium-sized. The V call is TRBV11-2, the J call TRBJ2-3; 8 nucleotides line up with TRBD1. The CDR3 contains 15 residues. The V gene end was trimmed by 5 bases and the J gene end by 5 bases; junction bases not matched to a gene: 9. Germline V gene sequence: CDR1 SGHAT, CDR2 FQNNGV. The chain's CDR3 is CASSRQGAREDTQYF. DNA for the CDR3: TGTGCCAGCAGCAGGCAGGGGGCGCGGGAAGATACGCAGTATTTT.

In this sample, this clonotype turned up many times. The chain recombines TRBV3-1 with TRBJ1-5, with 9 bases fitting TRBD1. Germline V gene data show CDR1 as LGHDT and CDR2 as YNNKEL (reference sequence). Trimming took 6 bases from V and 2 from J; bases not matched to a gene: 5. The CDR3 has 15 amino acids. CDR3 DNA sequence: TGTGCCAGCAGGTCGGGACAGGGAGGCAATCAGCCCCAGCATTTT. Protein product: CASRSGQGGNQPQHF. Full variable domain (rest looked up from reference TRBV3-1 and TRBJ1-5): DTAVSQTPKYLVTQMGNDKSIKCEQNLGHDTMYWYKQDSKKFLKIMFSYNNKELIINETVPNRFSPKSPDKAHLNLHINSLELGDSAVYFCASRSGQGGNQPQHFGDGTRLSIL.

There are many counts of this clonotype. V is TRBV12-3 or TRBV12-4 and J is TRBJ2-5; D tentatively fits TRBD1 or TRBD2 (5 bases each). The V gene lost 2 bases and the J gene lost 2 bases, with 15 bases spanning the gap. This CDR3 is built from 16 residues. CDR3 sequence (DNA): TGTGCCAGCAGTTTACGGAGGACACCCTTACAAGAGACCCAGTACTTC. Translation: CASSLRRTPLQETQYF.

This clonotype has a count of ten or more. The gene calls are TRBV11-2 and TRBJ2-7; the match to TRBD1 covers 10 bases. V shed 1 base, J shed 6 bases, and the junction held 12 bases outside the gene matches. This CDR3 contains 17 residues. Germline V lookup: CDR1 SGHAT, CDR2 FQNNGV. This chain's CDR3 is CASSLGGVRTGGSEQYV. CDR3 coding DNA: TGTGCCAGCAGCTTAGGAGGGGTCAGGACAGGGGGTAGCGAGCAGTACGTC.

This clonotype was seen repeatedly, ten times or more. The gene calls are TRBV12-3 or TRBV12-4 and TRBJ2-5; D may be TRBD2 (6 bases). This CDR3 is built from 15 residues. V dropped 4 bases and J dropped 5 bases, with 17 bases sitting between them. The CDR3 DNA is TGTGCCAGCAGTTCCGGGACTGGCATCGGGGAGACCCAGTACTTC. It yields the protein CASSSGTGIGETQYF.

This clonotype was recorded at least ten times. The rearrangement joins TRBV28 to TRBJ1-2; TRBD1 is a possible D gene (5 bases). Germline CDR1 reads MDHEN; CDR2 reads SYDVKM. V lost 8 bases, J lost 8 bases, and 24 bases lay in between. The CDR3 consists of 15 residues. The CDR3 loop reads CASAPGAGLYEGYTF. The CDR3 coding sequence is TGTGCCAGCGCGCCTGGGGCGGGATTGTACGAGGGCTACACCTTC.

In its sample, this clonotype ranks as medium-sized. The chain has TRBV20-1 and TRBJ2-5; no firm D call. Per the germline V gene, CDR1 is DFQATT and CDR2 is SNEGSKA (reference sequence). V lost 3 bases, J lost 5 bases, and 7 bases lay in between. The CDR3 is made up of 11 amino acids. CDR3 bases: TGCAGTGCTAGTTTGGGTGAGACCCAGTACTTC. Translation: CSASLGETQYF.

This clonotype was counted many times. Germline and junction disagree at one end, which may indicate a read error. The chain joins TRBV4-2 to TRBJ1-2; 7 nucleotides agree with TRBD1. Germline lookup yields CDR1 LGHNA and CDR2 YNFKEQ. CDR3 length equals 15 residues. The CDR3 region is CASSQSGQPDIPLFF. As DNA, the CDR3 is TGTGCCAGCAGCCAATCGGGACAGCCTGATATCCCGCTGTTCTTC.

This clonotype has a count of ten or more. CDR3 sequence reads: CASSYTTSGSFKQYF. The CDR3 coding sequence is TGTGCCAGCAGTTATACTACTAGCGGCTCATTCAAGCAGTACTTC. The chain uses TRBV13 and TRBJ2-7; TRBD2 matches 8 bases. V was clipped by 6 bases and J by 8 bases; unmatched bases: 15. The CDR3 covers 15 residues. Germline CDR1 is PRHDT and CDR2 is FYEKMQ (reference sequence).

This clonotype was seen at least ten times. This chain uses TRBV2 with TRBJ2-5, with D possibly being TRBD1 or TRBD2 (5 bases each). The germline gives CDR1 SNHLY, CDR2 FYNNEI. CDR3 length equals 13 residues. V was clipped by 7 bases and J by 3 bases, with 12 bases between them. CDR3 amino acids: CASIRDQEETQYF. DNA for the CDR3: TGTGCCAGCATCCGGGACCAGGAAGAGACCCAGTACTTC.

This clonotype is medium-sized (0.01 to 0.1%) within its sample. The chain joins TRBV27 to TRBJ2-7; 9 bases agree with TRBD1. After removal of 10 bases from V and 6 bases from J, the junction contained 13 bases not matched to a gene. CDR3 length: 14 residues. The V gene's germline CDR1 is MNHEY and CDR2 SMNVEV (reference sequence). CDR3 DNA sequence: TGTGCCACAAATACAGGGGGCAAGCAATGCGAGCAGTACGTC. Its protein product is CATNTGGKQCEQYV.

There are many counts of this clonotype. The V and J genes are TRBV19 and TRBJ1-1; perhaps TRBD1 as D (5 bases). The V end was cut by 5 bases, the J end by 4 bases, with 14 bases between. This CDR3 has 14 amino acids. Germline lookup yields CDR1 LNHDA and CDR2 SQIVND (reference sequence). CDR3 DNA: TGTGCCAGTAGTCGGAGGGACCGCTTCACTGAAGCTTTCTTT. Protein: CASSRRDRFTEAFF.